These 29 T cell receptor beta chains share one sample of origin, sequenced in a study of cytomegalovirus exposure and HLA in healthy donors. A multiplex PCR was run with 60 Vbeta primers and 13 Jbeta primers. Sequencing was performed with immunoSEQ multiplex PCR; in TCRdb, only in-frame clones are kept and a portion is missing. The sample lists tens of thousands of clones, approximately 82% seen once, with approximately 2.8% in the top ten. The sequenced sample was PBMCs. The receptors were gathered from a man aged 50 to 59 in good health and CMV-seronegative.

This chain uses TRBV11-1 with TRBJ2-7; 7 positions match TRBD2. Germline V gives CDR1 SGHAT, CDR2 FQDESV (reference sequence). The V gene end was trimmed by 5 bases and the J gene end by 4 bases; junction bases not matched to a gene: 11. This CDR3 comprises 15 residues. In nucleotides, the CDR3 is TGTGCCAGCAGCCCAGACCCAGCGGGGAAGTACGAGCAGTACTTC. This gives the protein CASSPDPAGKYEQYF.

The chain links TRBV10-1 to TRBJ1-5; D is possibly TRBD1 (6 bases). The CDR3 sequence is 13 residues long. The ends were cut back, 3 bases at V and 5 bases at J, with 8 bases in the middle. CDR1 is WNHNN and CDR2 is SYGVQD in the germline V gene (reference sequence). CDR3 coding DNA: TGCGCCAGCAGTGACAGGGGAGATCAGCCCCAGCATTTT. Residues: CASSDRGDQPQHF.

The chain recombines TRBV6-1 with TRBJ1-1; D is unresolved. The V end was cut by 11 bases, the J end by 10 bases, with 17 bases between. This CDR3 is built from 11 residues. Germline assignment: CDR1 MNHNS and CDR2 SASEGT. The CDR3 DNA follows: TGTGCCTGTCGGAGAGCGCAACGAGCTTTCTTT. As protein: CACRRAQRAFF.

The genes are TRBV18 and TRBJ2-1; 8 bases fit TRBD2. The CDR3 length is 16 residues. V dropped 1 base and J dropped 4; count of bases not matched to a gene: 6. Germline values: CDR1 KGHSH, CDR2 LQKENI. The CDR3 loop reads CASSPLAGGQYNEQFF. The CDR3 nucleotides read TGTGCCAGCTCACCACTGGCGGGGGGCCAATACAATGAGCAGTTCTTC. Looking up the rest from reference TRBV18 and TRBJ2-1 gives the full variable domain: NAGVMQNPRHLVRRRGQEARLRCSPMKGHSHVYWYRQLPEEGLKFMVYLQKENIIDESGMPKERFSAEFPKEGPSILRIQQVVRGDSAAYFCASSPLAGGQYNEQFFGPGTRLTVL.

J is TRBJ1-4 and V is TRBV28; 8 nucleotides align to TRBD1. The CDR3 length is 14 residues. The junction had 5 bases not matched to a gene; V was cut back by 6 bases and J by 5 bases. Germline V gene data show CDR1 as MDHEN and CDR2 as SYDVKM. Here the CDR3 DNA reads TGTGCCAGCAGACCAGGGGGCGGAAATGAAAAACTGTTTTTT. This gives the protein CASRPGGGNEKLFF.

This rearrangement joins TRBV6-5 to TRBJ2-7; D might be TRBD1 (6 bases). Trimming took off 6 bases at V and 6 bases at J, with 12 bases between the two ends. The CDR3 is made up of 12 amino acids. CDR1 and CDR2 (germline): MNHEY, SVGAGI. In DNA, the CDR3 is TGTGCCAGCAGCTTCACAGGGATCGAGCAGTACTTC. Protein sequence: CASSFTGIEQYF.

This clone is a singleton in its sample. The rearrangement joins TRBV7-9 to TRBJ2-3; D unresolved. The CDR3 spans 14 residues. CDR1 is SEHNR, CDR2 FQNEAQ, per germline (reference sequence). The V gene lost 3 bases and the J gene lost 2 bases, with 9 bases spanning the gap. CDR3: CASSLRQATDTQYF. The CDR3 nucleotides are TGTGCCAGCAGCTTGAGACAAGCCACAGATACGCAGTATTTT.

The chain's CDR3 is CASSPPARLAGAYEQYF. The CDR3, as DNA: TGTGCCAGCAGTCCACCCGCCCGACTAGCGGGGGCCTACGAGCAGTACTTC. V is TRBV7-9 and J is TRBJ2-7; 12 bases agree with TRBD2. This CDR3 region has 17 residues. V was pared by 6 bases and J by 2 bases, with 11 bases of the junction left unmatched. Germline V CDR1 and CDR2: SEHNR, FQNEAQ (reference sequence). The full variable domain, its missing parts supplied by reference TRBV7-9 and TRBJ2-7, is DTGVSQNPRHKITKRGQNVTFRCDPISEHNRLYWYRQTLGQGPEFLTYFQNEAQLEKSRLLSDRFSAERPKGSFSTLEIQRTEQGDSAMYLCASSPPARLAGAYEQYFGPGTRLTVT.

The V call is TRBV5-4, the J call TRBJ1-1; 11 bases line up with TRBD1. Germline V gene sequence: CDR1 SGHNT, CDR2 YYREEE (reference sequence). This CDR3 region has 15 residues. Trimming took 3 bases from V and 3 from J; bases not matched to a gene: 4. This CDR3 is CASSSPGQGDTEAFF. In nucleotides, the CDR3 is TGTGCCAGCAGCTCCCCGGGACAGGGGGACACTGAAGCTTTCTTT.

The chain couples TRBV6-5 to TRBJ2-7; the match to TRBD2 covers 11 bases. Trimming cost V 0 bases and J 2 bases; bases outside gene matches: 0. Germline V lookup: CDR1 MNHEY, CDR2 SVGAGI. The CDR3 sequence is 15 residues long. The CDR3: CASSYSGLAAYEQYF. Here the CDR3 DNA reads TGTGCCAGCAGTTACTCGGGACTAGCGGCCTACGAGCAGTACTTC.

This chain joins TRBV4-2 and TRBJ2-3; no clear D gene. Trimming left V 4 bases short and J 0 bases short, with 8 bases between. CDR1 is LGHNA, CDR2 YNFKEQ, per germline. This CDR3 contains 14 residues. CDR3 protein: CASSPPSSTDTQYF. CDR3 sequence (DNA): TGTGCCAGCAGCCCCCCGTCCAGCACAGATACGCAGTATTTT.

This clone was counted once. This chain joins TRBV7-2 and TRBJ1-1; D is unclear. Germline V gene sequence: CDR1 SGHTA, CDR2 FQGNSA. Trimming took off 5 bases at V and 0 bases at J, with 10 bases between the two ends. CDR3 length: 14 residues. The CDR3, as DNA: TGTGCCAGCAGCCGACATCCCATGAACACTGAAGCTTTCTTT. Translated, it gives CASSRHPMNTEAFF.

The genes are TRBV19 and TRBJ2-7; 10 positions agree with TRBD2. This CDR3 contains 15 residues. Trimming cost V 4 bases and J 4 bases; bases outside gene matches: 7. Germline-derived CDR1 and CDR2 are LNHDA and SQIVND (reference sequence). The CDR3 protein is CASSTSGGLGYEQYF. The CDR3 nucleotides are TGTGCCAGTAGTACTAGCGGGGGACTTGGGTACGAGCAGTACTTC.

The rearrangement uses TRBV7-9 and TRBJ2-3, with no clear D. There are 15 residues in the CDR3. Per the germline V gene, CDR1 is SEHNR and CDR2 is FQNEAQ (reference sequence). The ends were cut back, 1 base at V and 2 bases at J, with 10 bases in the middle. CDR3 loop: CASSLESLSTDTQYF. CDR3 sequence (DNA): TGTGCCAGCAGCTTAGAGAGTCTTTCCACAGATACGCAGTATTTT.

This chain joins TRBV11-2 and TRBJ1-6, with D possibly being TRBD1 (5 bases). Germline V gene sequence: CDR1 SGHAT, CDR2 FQNNGV. The CDR3 has 16 amino acids. Trimming cost V 4 bases and J 4 bases, with 14 bases left between them. The CDR3 loop is CASSSPAGGYNSPLHF. CDR3 bases: TGTGCCAGCAGCTCCCCCGCCGGGGGGTATAATTCACCCCTCCACTTT. The whole variable domain, remainder taken from reference TRBV11-2 and TRBJ1-6, is EAGVAQSPRYKIIEKRQSVAFWCNPISGHATLYWYQQILGQGPKLLIQFQNNGVVDDSQLPKDRFSAERLKGVDSTLKIQPAKLEDSAVYLCASSSPAGGYNSPLHFGNGTRLTVT.

The rearrangement links TRBV28 to TRBJ1-1; TRBD1 is a possible D gene (6 bases). Germline CDR1 reads MDHEN; CDR2 reads SYDVKM. This CDR3 is 16 amino acids long. V lost 4 bases to trimming and J lost 1 base, with 16 bases between them. Here the CDR3 reads CASSSPTGHKNTEAFF. The CDR3 bases are TGTGCCAGCAGTTCCCCTACGGGACACAAGAACACTGAAGCTTTCTTT.

Regarding this clone: This specimen includes other DNA sequences encoding the same CDR3. The J gene is TRBJ2-3, the V gene TRBV19, with 13 bases that match TRBD2. Germline loops: CDR1 LNHDA, CDR2 SQIVND (reference sequence). The CDR3 consists of 16 residues. The V gene end was trimmed by 6 bases and the J gene end by 2 bases; junction bases not matched to a gene: 5. CDR3 DNA: TGTGCCAGTAGCACGACTAGCGGGGGGTACACAGATACGCAGTATTTT. As protein: CASSTTSGGYTDTQYF.

The chain recombines TRBV6-5 with TRBJ2-7; a possible D gene is TRBD2 (6 bases). The length of the CDR3 is 14 residues. Deletions cut 2 bases from V and 1 base from J, with 9 bases between. CDR1 is MNHEY and CDR2 is SVGAGI in the germline V gene. CDR3 bases: TGTGCCAGCAGTTACCTCGGGACTTCCTACGAGCAGTACTTC. Translating gives CASSYLGTSYEQYF.

This clone was counted a single time. The J gene is TRBJ1-3, the V gene TRBV5-1; D gene ambiguous. V lost 6 bases to trimming and J lost 2 bases, with 12 bases between them. Germline assignment: CDR1 SGHRS and CDR2 YFSETQ. The CDR3 runs 14 residues. This chain's CDR3 is CASKVGGAGNTIYF. The CDR3 DNA is TGCGCCAGCAAAGTGGGAGGCGCTGGAAACACCATATATTTT.

The chain combines TRBV7-8 with TRBJ1-4, with D possibly TRBD1 on 6 matching bases. The CDR3 sequence is 17 residues long. CDR1 is SGHVS and CDR2 is FQNEAQ in the germline V gene. V dropped 4 bases and J dropped 0 bases, with 15 bases sitting between them. The CDR3 DNA sequence: TGTGCCAGCAGCTCAATGGGGGGGGCCGCAACTAATGAAAAACTGTTTTTT. Translating it yields CASSSMGGAATNEKLFF.

The chain is built from TRBV6-1 and TRBJ1-5; 9 bases match TRBD1. The length of the CDR3 is 17 residues. From germline, CDR1 is MNHNS and CDR2 SASEGT. With V trimmed by 2 bases and J by 4 bases, 9 bases remained unmatched. CDR3 in DNA: TGTGCCAGCAGTGAATCAGGACAGGGGACTTTAAATCAGCCCCAGCATTTT. Translation: CASSESGQGTLNQPQHF.

This chain uses TRBV28 with TRBJ2-7; 9 nucleotides line up with TRBD1. CDR3 size: 14 residues. The J segment lost 7 bases and the V segment lost 6 bases, leaving 10 bases of the junction unmatched. Germline V gene sequence: CDR1 MDHEN, CDR2 SYDVKM. CDR3 coding DNA: TGTGCCAGCAGGACAGGGGGTGGGTTAGATGAGCAGTACTTC. Its translation: CASRTGGGLDEQYF.

V is TRBV5-4 and J is TRBJ2-1; possibly TRBD1 for D (6 bases). V gave up 0 bases and J gave up 4 bases, with 14 bases separating them. In germline, CDR1 is SGHNT, CDR2 YYREEE (reference sequence). The CDR3 length is 16 residues. In DNA, the CDR3 is TGTGCCAGCAGCTTGGGGGGGCAGAGGACTTACAATGAGCAGTTCTTC. This translates into CASSLGGQRTYNEQFF. The full variable domain, in which reference TRBV5-4 and TRBJ2-1 provide the parts outside the CDR3, is ETGVTQSPTHLIKTRGQQVTLRCSSQSGHNTVSWYQQALGQGPQFIFQYYREEENGRGNFPPRFSGLQFPNYSSELNVNALELDDSALYLCASSLGGQRTYNEQFFGPGTRLTVL.

This clone was seen more than once but under ten times. The chain joins TRBV13 to TRBJ2-7; 14 nucleotides align to TRBD2. With 5 bases clipped from V and 5 bases from J, the junction kept 2 bases outside the gene matches. Germline loops: CDR1 PRHDT, CDR2 FYEKMQ (reference sequence). The CDR3 loop spans 14 amino acids. CDR3 nucleotides: TGTGCCAGCAGCGAGGGACTAGCGGGGGACGAGCAGTACTTC. This sequence encodes CASSEGLAGDEQYF.

The genes are TRBV5-1 and TRBJ2-7, with 8 bases identical to TRBD1. This CDR3 has 15 amino acids. CDR1 and CDR2 (germline): SGHRS, YFSETQ. V gave up 0 bases and J gave up 2 bases; unmatched junction bases: 4. The CDR3 here is CASSLAQTGAYEQYF. The CDR3 region has the DNA TGCGCCAGCAGCTTGGCCCAGACAGGGGCCTACGAGCAGTACTTC.

The V gene is TRBV23-1, the J gene TRBJ1-6; TRBD1 aligns across 9 bases. TRBV23-1 is treated as an ORF (open reading frame) with a function not yet certain. With 8 bases clipped from V and 9 bases from J, the junction kept 5 bases outside the gene matches. The CDR3 runs 13 residues. In nucleotides, the CDR3 is TGCGCCAGCCCGGGACAGGGTGGTTCACCCCTCCACTTT. Its translation: CASPGQGGSPLHF.

V is TRBV6-5 and J is TRBJ1-5; D remains ambiguous. Germline assignment: CDR1 MNHEY and CDR2 SVGAGI. This CDR3 region has 13 residues. Trimming left V 8 bases short and J 0 bases short, with 8 bases between. The CDR3 DNA follows: TGTGCCAGCGCGGAGTATAGCAATCAGCCCCAGCATTTT. Translating gives CASAEYSNQPQHF.

V is TRBV5-8 and J is TRBJ1-2, with D possibly TRBD1 on 6 matching bases. V was pared by 4 bases and J by 2 bases, with 9 bases between. The CDR3 has 13 amino acids. CDR1 is SGHTS and CDR2 is YDEGEE in the germline V gene. The CDR3 sequence: CASSRTGNYGYTF. The CDR3 DNA reads TGTGCCAGCAGCCGCACAGGGAACTATGGCTACACCTTC.

The chain recombines TRBV28 with TRBJ2-5, with D unresolved. The germline CDR1 and CDR2 sequences are MDHEN and SYDVKM. The V end was cut by 3 bases, the J end by 5 bases, with 7 bases between. This CDR3 spans 12 amino acids. CDR3 coding DNA: TGTGCCAGCAGTTTGAGCCCGGAGACCCAGTACTTC. It specifies CASSLSPETQYF.